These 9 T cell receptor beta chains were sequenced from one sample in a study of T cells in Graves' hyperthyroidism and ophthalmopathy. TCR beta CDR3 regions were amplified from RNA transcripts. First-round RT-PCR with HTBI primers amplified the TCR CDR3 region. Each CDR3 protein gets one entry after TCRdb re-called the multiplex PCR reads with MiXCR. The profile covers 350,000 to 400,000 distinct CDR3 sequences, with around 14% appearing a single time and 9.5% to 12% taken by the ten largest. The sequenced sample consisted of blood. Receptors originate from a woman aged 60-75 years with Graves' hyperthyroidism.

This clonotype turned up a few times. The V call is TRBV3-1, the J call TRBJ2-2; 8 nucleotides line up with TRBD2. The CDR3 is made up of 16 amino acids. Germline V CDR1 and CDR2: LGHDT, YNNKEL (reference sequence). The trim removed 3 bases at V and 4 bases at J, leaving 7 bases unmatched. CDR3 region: CASSQEEREFTGELFF. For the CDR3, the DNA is TGTGCCAGCAGCCAGGAAGAGCGGGAGTTCACCGGGGAGCTGTTTTTT.

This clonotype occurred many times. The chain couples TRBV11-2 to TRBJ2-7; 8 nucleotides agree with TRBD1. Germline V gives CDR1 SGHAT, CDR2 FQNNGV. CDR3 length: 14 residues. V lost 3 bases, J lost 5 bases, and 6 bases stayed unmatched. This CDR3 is CASSFGTGPDEQYF. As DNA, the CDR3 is TGTGCCAGCAGCTTCGGGACAGGTCCCGACGAGCAGTACTTC.

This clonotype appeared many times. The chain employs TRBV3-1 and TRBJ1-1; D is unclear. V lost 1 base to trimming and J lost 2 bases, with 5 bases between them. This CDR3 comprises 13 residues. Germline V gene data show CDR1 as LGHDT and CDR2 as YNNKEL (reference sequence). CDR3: CASSQVSNTEAFF. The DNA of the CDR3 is TGTGCCAGCAGCCAAGTTAGCAACACTGAAGCTTTCTTT.

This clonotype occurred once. In DNA form, the CDR3 reads TGCGCCAGCAGCTTTAGCGGGATGAGCTCCTACAATGAGCAGTTCTTC. This translates into CASSFSGMSSYNEQFF. The chain uses TRBV5-1 and TRBJ2-1, with TRBD2 identical over 8 bases. The CDR3 runs to 16 residues. The V gene end was trimmed by 2 bases and the J gene end by 0 bases; junction bases not matched to a gene: 4. Germline-derived CDR1 and CDR2 are SGHRS and YFSETQ.

CDR3: CAIRVDGSGNTEAFF. As DNA, the CDR3 is TGTGCCATCAGGGTGGACGGGAGTGGGAACACTGAAGCTTTCTTT. The chain recombines TRBV10-3 with TRBJ1-1; D gene ambiguous. Trimming left V 6 bases short and J 1 base short, with 15 bases between. Germline V lookup: CDR1 ENHRY, CDR2 SYGVKD. The CDR3 covers 15 residues.

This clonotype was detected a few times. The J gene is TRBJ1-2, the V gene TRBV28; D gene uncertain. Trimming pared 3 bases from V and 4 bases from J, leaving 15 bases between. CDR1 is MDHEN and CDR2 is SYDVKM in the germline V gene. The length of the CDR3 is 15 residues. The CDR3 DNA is TGTGCCAGCAGTTTGGTGCGGGGAGTTGGCTATGGCTACACCTTC. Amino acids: CASSLVRGVGYGYTF.

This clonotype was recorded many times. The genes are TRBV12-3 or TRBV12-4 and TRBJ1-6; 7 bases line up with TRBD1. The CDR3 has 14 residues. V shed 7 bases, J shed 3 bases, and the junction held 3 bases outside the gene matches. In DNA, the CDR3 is TGTGCCAGCAACAGGGGACACTATAATTCACCCCTCCACTTT. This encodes CASNRGHYNSPLHF.

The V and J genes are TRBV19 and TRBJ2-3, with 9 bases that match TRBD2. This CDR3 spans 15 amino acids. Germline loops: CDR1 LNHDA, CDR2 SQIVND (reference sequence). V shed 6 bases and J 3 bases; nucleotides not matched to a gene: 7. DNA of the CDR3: TGTGCCAGTAGGGTTAGCGGGAGCTGTACAGATACGCAGTATTTT. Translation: CASRVSGSCTDTQYF.

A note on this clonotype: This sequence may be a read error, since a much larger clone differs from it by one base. The CDR3 sequence: CASRTGESYEQFF. DNA for the CDR3: TGTGCCAGTCGGACAGGGGAATCCTACGAGCAGTTCTTC. The V gene is TRBV28, the J gene TRBJ2-7; 9 nucleotides match TRBD1. The DNA end is more similar to TRBJ2-1, so the J call may be wrong. From germline, CDR1 is MDHEN and CDR2 SYDVKM. The CDR3 is 13 amino acids.